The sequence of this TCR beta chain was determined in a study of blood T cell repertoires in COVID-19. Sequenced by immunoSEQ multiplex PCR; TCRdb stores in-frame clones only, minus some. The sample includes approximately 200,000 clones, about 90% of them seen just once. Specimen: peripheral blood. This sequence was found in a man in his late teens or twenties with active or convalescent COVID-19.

The CDR3 sequence is CASSSDSGGQMRTQYF. CDR3 in DNA: TGTGCCAGCAGCTCCGATAGCGGGGGACAAATGAGGACCCAGTACTTC. The chain uses TRBV7-7 and TRBJ2-5; TRBD2 matches 9 bases. The CDR3 has 16 amino acids. Germline CDR1 is SSHAT and CDR2 is FNYEAQ (reference sequence). With 4 bases clipped from V and 7 bases from J, the junction kept 13 bases outside the gene matches.